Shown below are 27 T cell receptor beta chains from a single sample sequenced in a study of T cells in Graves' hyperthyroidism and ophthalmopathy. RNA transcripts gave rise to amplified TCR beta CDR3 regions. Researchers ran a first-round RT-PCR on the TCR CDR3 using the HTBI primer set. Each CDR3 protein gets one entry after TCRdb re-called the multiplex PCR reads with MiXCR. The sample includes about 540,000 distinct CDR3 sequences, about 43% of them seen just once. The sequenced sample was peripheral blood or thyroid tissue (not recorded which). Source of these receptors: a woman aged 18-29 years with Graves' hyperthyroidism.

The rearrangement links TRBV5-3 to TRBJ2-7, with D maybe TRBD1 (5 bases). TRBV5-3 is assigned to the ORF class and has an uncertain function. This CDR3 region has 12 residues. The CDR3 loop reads CARDRAPGEQYF. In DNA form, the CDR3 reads TGTGCTAGAGACCGGGCTCCAGGGGAGCAGTACTTC.

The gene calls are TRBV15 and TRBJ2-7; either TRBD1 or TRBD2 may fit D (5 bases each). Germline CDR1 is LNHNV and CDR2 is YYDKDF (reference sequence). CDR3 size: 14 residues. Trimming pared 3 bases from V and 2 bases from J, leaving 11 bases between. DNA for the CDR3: TGTGCCACCAGCAGGAGGGACGGAACCTACGAGCAGTACTTC. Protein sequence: CATSRRDGTYEQYF.

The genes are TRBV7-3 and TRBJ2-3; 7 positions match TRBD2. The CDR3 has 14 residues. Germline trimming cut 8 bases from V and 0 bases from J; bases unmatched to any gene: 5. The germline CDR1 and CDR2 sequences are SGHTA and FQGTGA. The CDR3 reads CASRFGGSTDTQYF. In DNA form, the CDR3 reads TGTGCCAGCCGTTTCGGGGGGAGCACAGATACGCAGTATTTT.

The CDR3, as DNA: TGTGCCAGCAGCCGAGTAGGGTACACTGAAGCTTTCTTT. Translated, it gives CASSRVGYTEAFF. The chain couples TRBV7-3 to TRBJ1-1, with D hard to call. There are 13 residues in the CDR3. Germline-derived CDR1 and CDR2 are SGHTA and FQGTGA. Trimming took off 5 bases at V and 3 bases at J, with 10 bases between the two ends. The full variable domain, with the rest looked up from reference TRBV7-3 and TRBJ1-1, is GAGVSQTPSNKVTEKGKYVELRCDPISGHTALYWYRQSLGQGPEFLIYFQGTGAADDSGLPNDRFFAVRPEGSVSTLKIQRTERGDSAVYLCASSRVGYTEAFFGQGTRLTVV.

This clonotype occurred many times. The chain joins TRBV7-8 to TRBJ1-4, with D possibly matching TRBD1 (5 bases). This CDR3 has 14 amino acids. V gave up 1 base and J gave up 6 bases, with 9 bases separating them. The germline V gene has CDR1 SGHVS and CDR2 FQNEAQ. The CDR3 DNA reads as TGTGCCAGCAGCTTAGTTGCCAGGGATGAAAAACTGTTTTTT. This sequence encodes CASSLVARDEKLFF.

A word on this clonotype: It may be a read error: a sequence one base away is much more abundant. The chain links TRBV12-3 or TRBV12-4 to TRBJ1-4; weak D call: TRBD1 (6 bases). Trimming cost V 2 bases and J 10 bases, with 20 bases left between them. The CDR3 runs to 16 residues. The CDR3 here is CASSLYWGRGAGKLFF. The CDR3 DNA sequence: TGTGCCAGCAGTTTATATTGGGGACGGGGGGCGGGAAAACTGTTTTTT.

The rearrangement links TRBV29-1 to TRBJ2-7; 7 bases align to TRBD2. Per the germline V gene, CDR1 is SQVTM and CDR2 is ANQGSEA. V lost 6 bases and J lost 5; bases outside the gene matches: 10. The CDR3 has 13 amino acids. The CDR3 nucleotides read TGCAGCGTGCTGAGAGGGAGGGTGAACGAGCAGTACTTC. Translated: CSVLRGRVNEQYF.

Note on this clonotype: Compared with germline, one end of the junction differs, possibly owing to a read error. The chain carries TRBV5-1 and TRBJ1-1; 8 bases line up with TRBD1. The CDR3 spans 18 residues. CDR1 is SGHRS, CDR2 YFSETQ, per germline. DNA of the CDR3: TGTGCCAGCAGCACCCGGACAGGGTATGGGGACATGAACACTGGAGCTTTCTTT. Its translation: CASSTRTGYGDMNTGAFF. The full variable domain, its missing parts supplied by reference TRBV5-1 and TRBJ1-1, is KAGVTQTPRYLIKTRGQQVTLSCSPISGHRSVSWYQQTPGQGLQFLFEYFSETQRNKGNFPGRFSGRQFSNSRSEMNVSTLELGDSALYLCASSTRTGYGDMNTGAFFGQGTRLTVV.

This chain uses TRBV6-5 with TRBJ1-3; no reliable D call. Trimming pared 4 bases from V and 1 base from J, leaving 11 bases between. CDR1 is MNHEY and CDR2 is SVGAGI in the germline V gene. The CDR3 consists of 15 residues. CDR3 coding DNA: TGTGCCAGCAGTTTCCGGCGCTCATCTGGAAACACCATATATTTT. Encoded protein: CASSFRRSSGNTIYF.

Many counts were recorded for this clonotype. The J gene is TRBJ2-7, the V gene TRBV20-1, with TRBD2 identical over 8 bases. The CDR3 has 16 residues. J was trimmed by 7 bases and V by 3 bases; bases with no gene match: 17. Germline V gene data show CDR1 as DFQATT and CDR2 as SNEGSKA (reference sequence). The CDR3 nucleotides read TGCAGTGCTAGGGACCGGGCTGGACTAGCCCTAGGGGAGCAGTACTTC. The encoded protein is CSARDRAGLALGEQYF.

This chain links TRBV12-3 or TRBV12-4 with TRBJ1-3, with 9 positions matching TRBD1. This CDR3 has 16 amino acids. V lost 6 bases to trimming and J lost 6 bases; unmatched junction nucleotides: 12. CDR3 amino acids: CASRGTGKGNENTIYF. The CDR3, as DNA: TGTGCCAGCAGGGGGACAGGGAAGGGTAACGAAAACACCATATATTTT.

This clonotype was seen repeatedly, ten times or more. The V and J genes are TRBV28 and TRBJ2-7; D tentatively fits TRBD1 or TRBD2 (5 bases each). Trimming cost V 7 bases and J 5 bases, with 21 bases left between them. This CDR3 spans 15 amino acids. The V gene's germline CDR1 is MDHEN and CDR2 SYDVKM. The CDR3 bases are TGTGCCAGCATCACCGCGGGCAGGGCAGCTCACGAGCAGTACTTC. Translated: CASITAGRAAHEQYF. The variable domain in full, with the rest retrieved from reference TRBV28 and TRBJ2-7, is DVKVTQSSRYLVKRTGEKVFLECVQDMDHENMFWYRQDPGLGLRLIYFSYDVKMKEKGDIPEGYSVSREKKERFSLILESASTNQTSMYLCASITAGRAAHEQYFGPGTRLTVT.

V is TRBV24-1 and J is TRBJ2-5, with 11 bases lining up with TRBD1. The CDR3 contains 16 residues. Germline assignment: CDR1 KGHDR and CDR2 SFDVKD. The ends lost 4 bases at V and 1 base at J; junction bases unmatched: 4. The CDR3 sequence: CATSDGTGGGQETQYF. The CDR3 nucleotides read TGTGCCACCAGTGACGGGACAGGGGGAGGCCAAGAGACCCAGTACTTC.

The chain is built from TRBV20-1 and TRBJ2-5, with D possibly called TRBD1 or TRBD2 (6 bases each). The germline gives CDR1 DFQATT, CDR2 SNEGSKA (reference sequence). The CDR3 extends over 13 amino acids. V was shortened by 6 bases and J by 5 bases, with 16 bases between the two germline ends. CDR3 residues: CSASKGGSETQYF. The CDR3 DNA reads TGCAGTGCCAGCAAGGGGGGTTCGGAGACCCAGTACTTC.

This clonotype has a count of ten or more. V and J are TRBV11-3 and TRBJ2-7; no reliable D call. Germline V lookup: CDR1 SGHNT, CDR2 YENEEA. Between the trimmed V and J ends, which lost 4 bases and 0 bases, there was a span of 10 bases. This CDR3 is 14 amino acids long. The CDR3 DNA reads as TGTGCCAGCAGCTCCGGGTTCCCCTCCTACGAGCAGTACTTC. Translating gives CASSSGFPSYEQYF. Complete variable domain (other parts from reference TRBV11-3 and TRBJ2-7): EAGVVQSPRYKIIEKKQPVAFWCNPISGHNTLYWYLQNLGQGPELLIRYENEEAVDDSQLPKDRFSAERLKGVDSTLKIQPAELGDSAVYLCASSSGFPSYEQYFGPGTRLTVT.

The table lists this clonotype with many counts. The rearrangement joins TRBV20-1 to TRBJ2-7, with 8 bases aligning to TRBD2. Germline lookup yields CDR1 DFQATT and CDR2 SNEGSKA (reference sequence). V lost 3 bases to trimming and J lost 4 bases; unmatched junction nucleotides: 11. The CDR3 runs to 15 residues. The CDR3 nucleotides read TGCAGTGCTAGGGAGCCTCTAGCGGGCCTATACGAGCAGTACTTC. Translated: CSAREPLAGLYEQYF.

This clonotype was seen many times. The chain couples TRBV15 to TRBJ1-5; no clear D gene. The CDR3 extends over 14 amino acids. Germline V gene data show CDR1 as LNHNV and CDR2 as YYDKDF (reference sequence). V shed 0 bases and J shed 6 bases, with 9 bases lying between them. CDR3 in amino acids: CATSRDRTGQPQHF. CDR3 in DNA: TGTGCCACCAGCAGAGACAGGACCGGTCAGCCCCAGCATTTT.

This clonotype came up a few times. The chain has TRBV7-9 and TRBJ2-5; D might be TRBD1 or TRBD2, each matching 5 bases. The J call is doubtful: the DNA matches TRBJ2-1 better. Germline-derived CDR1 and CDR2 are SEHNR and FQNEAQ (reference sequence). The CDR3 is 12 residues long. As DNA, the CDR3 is TGTGCCAGCAGCCGAGGGGAGAATGAGCAGTTCTTC. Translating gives CASSRGENEQFF.

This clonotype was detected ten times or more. CDR3 region: CASSYTGGSSDGYTF. The CDR3 coding sequence is TGTGCCAGCAGTTACACAGGGGGCTCTTCGGATGGCTACACCTTC. V is TRBV2 and J is TRBJ1-2; TRBD1 agrees at 9 bases. The CDR3 has 15 amino acids. Germline V gene data show CDR1 as SNHLY and CDR2 as FYNNEI. Trimming took 5 bases from V and 6 from J; bases not matched to a gene: 10. The entire variable domain, with the rest obtained from reference TRBV2 and TRBJ1-2, is as follows: EPEVTQTPSHQVTQMGQEVILRCVPISNHLYFYWYRQILGQKVEFLVSFYNNEISEKSEIFDDQFSVERPDGSNFTLKIRSTKLEDSAMYFCASSYTGGSSDGYTFGSGTRLTVV.

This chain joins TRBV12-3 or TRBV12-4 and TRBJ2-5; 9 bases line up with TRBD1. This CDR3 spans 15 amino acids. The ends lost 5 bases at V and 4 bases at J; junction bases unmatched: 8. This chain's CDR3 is CASSAQGQGRETQYF. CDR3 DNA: TGTGCCAGCAGTGCCCAGGGACAGGGACGAGAGACCCAGTACTTC.

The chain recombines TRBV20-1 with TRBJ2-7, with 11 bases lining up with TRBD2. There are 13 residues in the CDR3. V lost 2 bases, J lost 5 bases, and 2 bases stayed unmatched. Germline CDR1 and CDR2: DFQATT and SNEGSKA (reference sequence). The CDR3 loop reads CSARSTSGNEQYF. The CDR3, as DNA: TGCAGTGCTAGATCGACTAGCGGGAACGAGCAGTACTTC.

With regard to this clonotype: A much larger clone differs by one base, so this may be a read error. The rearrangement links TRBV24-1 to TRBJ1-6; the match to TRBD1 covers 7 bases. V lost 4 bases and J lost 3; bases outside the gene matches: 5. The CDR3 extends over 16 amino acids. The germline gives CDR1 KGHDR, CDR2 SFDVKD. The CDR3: CATSEWYRGYNSPLHF. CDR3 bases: TGTGCCACCAGTGAATGGTACAGGGGCTATAATTCACCCCTCCACTTT.

CDR3 residues: CSESTSGGSPKETQYF. The CDR3 DNA is TGCAGTGAGTCGACGTCGGGCGGGAGCCCGAAAGAGACCCAGTACTTC. The V call is TRBV20-1, the J call TRBJ2-5, with 7 bases lining up with TRBD2. The germline V gene has CDR1 DFQATT and CDR2 SNEGSKA (reference sequence). With 7 bases clipped from V and 3 bases from J, the junction kept 17 bases outside the gene matches. This CDR3 is built from 16 residues.

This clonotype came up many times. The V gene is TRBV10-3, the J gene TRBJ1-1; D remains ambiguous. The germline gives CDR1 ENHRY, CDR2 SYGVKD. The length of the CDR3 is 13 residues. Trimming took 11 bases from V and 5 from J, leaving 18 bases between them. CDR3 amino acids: CALAEEEGTEAFF. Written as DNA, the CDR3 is TGTGCCCTTGCCGAAGAAGAGGGAACTGAAGCTTTCTTT.

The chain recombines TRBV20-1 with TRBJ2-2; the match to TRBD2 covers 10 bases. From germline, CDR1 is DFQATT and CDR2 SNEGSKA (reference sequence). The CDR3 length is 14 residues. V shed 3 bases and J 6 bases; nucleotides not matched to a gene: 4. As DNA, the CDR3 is TGCAGTGCTAGCCCTAGCGGGAGTTCCGGGGAGCTGTTTTTT. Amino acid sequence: CSASPSGSSGELFF.

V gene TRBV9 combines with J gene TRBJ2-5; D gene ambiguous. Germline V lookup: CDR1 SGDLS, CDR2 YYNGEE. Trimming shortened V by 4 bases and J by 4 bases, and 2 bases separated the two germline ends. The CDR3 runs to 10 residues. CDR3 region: CASSTETQYF. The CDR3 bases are TGTGCCAGCAGCACAGAGACCCAGTACTTC.

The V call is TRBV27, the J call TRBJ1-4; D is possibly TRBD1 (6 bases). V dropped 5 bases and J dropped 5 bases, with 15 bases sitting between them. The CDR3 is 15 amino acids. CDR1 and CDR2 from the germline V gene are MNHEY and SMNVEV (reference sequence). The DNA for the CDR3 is TGTGCCAGCAGTGCTCAAGGACAGTTAAATGAAAAACTGTTTTTT. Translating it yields CASSAQGQLNEKLFF.